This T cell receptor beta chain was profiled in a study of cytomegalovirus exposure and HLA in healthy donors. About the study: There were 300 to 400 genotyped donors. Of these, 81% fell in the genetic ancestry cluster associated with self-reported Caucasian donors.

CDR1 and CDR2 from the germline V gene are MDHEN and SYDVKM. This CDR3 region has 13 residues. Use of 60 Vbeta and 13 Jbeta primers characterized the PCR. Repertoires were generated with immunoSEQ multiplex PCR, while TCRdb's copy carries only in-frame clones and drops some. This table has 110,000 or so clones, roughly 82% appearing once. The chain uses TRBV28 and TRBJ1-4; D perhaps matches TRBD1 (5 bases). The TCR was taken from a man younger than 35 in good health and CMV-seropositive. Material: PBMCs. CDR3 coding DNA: TGTGCAATCAGGGCCACAACTAATGAAAAACTGTTTTTT. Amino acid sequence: CAIRATTNEKLFF.